This T cell receptor beta chain was retrieved from a study of T cell repertoires in cytomegalovirus infection. On the study more broadly: Selection of CMV epitopes for the study included recently identified HLA-C-restricted and well-studied HLA-B-restricted ones.

This clonotype has more than one count but fewer than ten. Its target is unknown. MiXCR, run by TCRdb on the reads, gives a single entry per CDR3 protein. The repertoire consists of about 900,000 distinct CDR3 sequences, with roughly 30% occurring once and the leading ten covering roughly 13%. CDR3 length equals 15 residues. Trimming pared 5 bases from V and 4 bases from J, leaving 15 bases between. Germline CDR1 reads PRHDT; CDR2 reads FYEKMQ (reference sequence). The TCR sequence derives from a human donor in good health (CMV status not recorded). Some clones in this sample may be carry-over from other donors' samples. The sequenced sample was cultured CD8+ T cells from PBMCs, obtained from culture after CMV antigen stimulation. The chain has TRBV13 and TRBJ2-1; D is unresolved. CDR3 nucleotides: TGTGCCAGCAGCGGAACTGGGCTAACATACAATGAGCAGTTCTTC. Its translation is CASSGTGLTYNEQFF.